These 7 T cell receptor beta chains originate from one sample sequenced in a study of CDR3 diversity in severe acne. TCRdb analysed the PCR reads with MiXCR anew, one entry per CDR3 protein. Among some 85,000 distinct CDR3 sequences, approximately 49% were seen once, and the ten largest hold around a tenth. The sample consisted of blood. The source is a male donor with severe acne vulgaris.

The genes are TRBV5-6 and TRBJ2-1, with 8 bases identical to TRBD1. This CDR3 has 15 amino acids. Germline CDR1 is SGHDT and CDR2 is YYEEEE. J lost 4 bases, V lost 4 bases, and 7 bases had no gene match. The CDR3 loop reads CASSLGTGDYNEQFF. For the CDR3, the DNA is TGTGCCAGCAGCCTAGGGACAGGAGATTACAATGAGCAGTTCTTC. Variable domain in full (rest from reference TRBV5-6 and TRBJ2-1): DAGVTQSPTHLIKTRGQQVTLRCSPKSGHDTVSWYQQALGQGPQFIFQYYEEEERQRGNFPDRFSGHQFPNYSSELNVNALLLGDSALYLCASSLGTGDYNEQFFGPGTRLTVL.

The gene calls are TRBV20-1 and TRBJ2-5; tentative D call: TRBD2 (5 bases). Germline V gene data show CDR1 as DFQATT and CDR2 as SNEGSKA (reference sequence). The CDR3 spans 13 residues. V was pared by 2 bases and J by 3 bases, with 10 bases between. Here the CDR3 reads CSARPWGEETQYF. CDR3 in DNA: TGCAGTGCTAGACCCTGGGGAGAAGAGACCCAGTACTTC.

In its sample, this clonotype was seen a few times. This may arise from a read error, as a much more abundant clone is one base away. This chain links TRBV20-1 with TRBJ2-7; 7 nucleotides line up with TRBD2. The CDR3 sequence is 15 residues long. CDR1 is DFQATT and CDR2 is SNEGSKA in the germline V gene (reference sequence). V trimming: 5 bases; J trimming: 2 bases; junction bases outside the gene matches: 12. The CDR3 loop reads CSALTSSAGAYEQYF. CDR3 DNA: TGCAGTGCTCTGACTAGTTCGGCGGGAGCCTACGAGCAGTACTTC.

This clonotype showed up just a few times. The J gene is TRBJ2-7, the V gene TRBV4-1; a weak D match, TRBD1 (6 bases). V lost 2 bases to trimming and J lost 5 bases, with 19 bases between them. The CDR3 loop spans 16 amino acids. Germline CDR1 is MGHRA and CDR2 is YSYEKL. CDR3 loop: CASSQFSTGLGDEQYF. The CDR3 bases are TGCGCCAGCAGCCAATTCTCCACAGGGTTGGGCGACGAGCAGTACTTC.

This clonotype came up a few times. The rearrangement joins TRBV6-1 to TRBJ2-1; the D is unclear. Deletions cut 6 bases from V and 1 base from J, with 16 bases between. The CDR3 contains 16 residues. Germline V gene sequence: CDR1 MNHNS, CDR2 SASEGT. The CDR3 reads CASRWMVGLSYNEQFF. CDR3 bases: TGTGCCAGCAGGTGGATGGTGGGTCTTTCCTACAATGAGCAGTTCTTC.

The gene calls are TRBV24-1 and TRBJ1-2; possibly TRBD1 for D (6 bases). Trimming took 4 bases from V and 8 from J, leaving 10 bases between them. The CDR3 consists of 12 residues. CDR1 and CDR2 (germline): KGHDR, SFDVKD. The DNA of the CDR3 is TGTGCCACCAGTGACCTGACAGGCGGCTACACCTTC. Translation gives CATSDLTGGYTF.

The chain combines TRBV29-1 with TRBJ2-3, with TRBD2 identical over 8 bases. Germline loops: CDR1 SQVTM, CDR2 ANQGSEA. Germline trimming cut 1 base from V and 0 bases from J; bases unmatched to any gene: 9. The CDR3 is made up of 17 amino acids. In DNA, the CDR3 is TGCAGCGTTGAAGGCGGTTTAGCGGGGCCTAGCACAGATACGCAGTATTTT. Encoded protein: CSVEGGLAGPSTDTQYF.